The 6 T cell receptor beta chains presented below share a single source sample, sequenced in a study of early T cells in non-severe SARS-CoV-2 infection. TCRdb re-called the 5' RACE reads through MiXCR, storing one row per CDR3 protein. The sample lists roughly 41,000 distinct CDR3 sequences; 5.8% were seen once. Sequenced sample: whole blood. The receptors were sampled from an adult who was a healthcare worker with PCR-confirmed SARS-CoV-2 infection or an uninfected control (not recorded which).

This rearrangement joins TRBV4-3 to TRBJ2-7, with D uncertain. The germline V and J ends were trimmed by 1 base and 0 bases, with 10 bases remaining between them. CDR1 is LGHNA and CDR2 is YSLEER in the germline V gene. The CDR3 consists of 15 residues. The CDR3 reads CASSQGTASSYEQYF. The CDR3 bases are TGCGCCAGCAGCCAAGGTACGGCCAGCTCCTACGAGCAGTACTTC.

This clonotype appeared many times. V usage is TRBV25-1 and J usage is TRBJ2-2; 12 bases are a match to TRBD1. CDR3 length: 15 residues. Germline CDR1 reads MGHDK; CDR2 reads SYGVNS. V trimming: 8 bases; J trimming: 4 bases; junction bases outside the gene matches: 5. The CDR3 DNA is TGTGCCAGCTCCCAGGGACAGGGGGCCACCGGGGAGCTGTTTTTT. Its protein is CASSQGQGATGELFF. Based on the CDR3 plus reference TRBV25-1 and TRBJ2-2, the full variable domain is EADIYQTPRYLVIGTGKKITLECSQTMGHDKMYWYQQDPGMELHLIHYSYGVNSTEKGDLSSESTVSRIRTEHFPLTLESARPSHTSQYLCASSQGQGATGELFFGEGSRLTVL.

This clonotype was seen repeatedly, ten times or more. The chain uses TRBV5-1 and TRBJ1-6, with D hard to call. V lost 4 bases, J lost 9 bases, and 14 bases lay in between. Germline-derived CDR1 and CDR2 are SGHRS and YFSETQ. The CDR3 spans 14 residues. The CDR3 sequence is CASSTRGEGSPLHF. The CDR3 bases are TGCGCCAGCAGCACACGAGGCGAAGGTTCACCCCTCCACTTT.

This clonotype was seen at least ten times. This chain uses TRBV11-2 with TRBJ2-5; 7 bases align to TRBD1. Germline V gene sequence: CDR1 SGHAT, CDR2 FQNNGV. The CDR3 totals 13 residues. The trim removed 4 bases at V and 5 bases at J, leaving 4 bases unmatched. The CDR3 sequence: CASSYDREETQYF. In DNA, the CDR3 is TGTGCCAGCAGCTATGACAGGGAGGAGACCCAGTACTTC.

The chain is built from TRBV7-2 and TRBJ2-7, with no clear D. Between the trimmed V and J ends, which lost 1 base and 2 bases, there was a span of 9 bases. The length of the CDR3 is 14 residues. Looked up from germline, CDR1 is SGHTA and CDR2 is FQGNSA. The chain's CDR3 is CASSLGHGTYEQYF. The CDR3, as DNA: TGTGCCAGCAGCTTAGGTCACGGAACCTACGAGCAGTACTTC.

This clonotype was recorded at least ten times. The rearrangement joins TRBV11-2 to TRBJ1-1, with no clear D. Per the germline V gene, CDR1 is SGHAT and CDR2 is FQNNGV. The CDR3 runs 14 residues. V lost 1 base, J lost 7 bases, and 13 bases lay in between. The CDR3 nucleotides read TGTGCCAGCAGCTTAGGACGCAGTCCGGTTGAAGCTTTCTTT. This translates into CASSLGRSPVEAFF.